Each of the 25 T cell receptor beta chains below was sequenced from the same sample in a study of T-cell memory formation after mild COVID-19. TCRdb itself ran the 5' RACE reads through MiXCR, one entry per CDR3 protein. Here the sample spans under 150,000 distinct CDR3 sequences, roughly 15% being singletons. The sequenced sample was PBMCs or a T cell subset sorted from them (not recorded which). Receptor source: an adult woman who had mild COVID-19 (a few samples of this study predate the infection). Cell type and time point are not known.

The chain combines TRBV3-1 with TRBJ1-1; a possible D gene is TRBD1 (5 bases). Trimming stripped 4 bases from V and 3 bases from J, with 15 bases between. CDR3 size: 15 residues. Germline V gene sequence: CDR1 LGHDT, CDR2 YNNKEL (reference sequence). CDR3 DNA: TGTGCCAGCAGCCGCAATGGAAGGGGCCACACTGAAGCTTTCTTT. Protein sequence: CASSRNGRGHTEAFF.

This clonotype has just a few counts. The chain combines TRBV12-5 with TRBJ2-1; D is unresolved. The CDR3 covers 12 residues. Trimming cost V 2 bases and J 6 bases, with 5 bases left between them. Germline-derived CDR1 and CDR2 are LGHNT and FRNRAP. Here the CDR3 reads CASGLYLNEQFF. Written as DNA, the CDR3 is TGTGCTAGTGGTTTGTATCTCAATGAGCAGTTCTTC.

The table lists this clonotype with a few counts. The CDR3 loop is CASSHGAALGTEAFF. The DNA of the CDR3 is TGTGCCAGCAGTCACGGAGCGGCCCTGGGGACTGAAGCTTTCTTT. The V gene is TRBV12-3 or TRBV12-4, the J gene TRBJ1-1, with D hard to call. V gave up 5 bases and J gave up 5 bases, with 18 bases separating them. This CDR3 is built from 15 residues.

This clonotype was seen only once. V and J are TRBV2 and TRBJ2-3, with a tentative D call TRBD1 (5 bases). The V end was cut by 0 bases, the J end by 5 bases, with 15 bases between. CDR3 length: 16 amino acids. Per the germline V gene, CDR1 is SNHLY and CDR2 is FYNNEI. The CDR3 nucleotides read TGTGCCAGCAGTGAAGCGGGGCCACTCAGTGTAGATACGCAGTATTTT. Amino acids: CASSEAGPLSVDTQYF.

The gene calls are TRBV6-5 and TRBJ2-3; TRBD2 matches 10 bases. The CDR3 sequence is 16 residues long. V lost 6 bases to trimming and J lost 7 bases; unmatched junction nucleotides: 13. Germline V gene sequence: CDR1 MNHEY, CDR2 SVGAGI. The CDR3 nucleotides are TGTGCCAGCAGCCTCGCACCCACTAGCGGGAAGCATACGCAGTATTTT. It codes for CASSLAPTSGKHTQYF.

Only a few counts were recorded for this clonotype. The chain joins TRBV20-1 to TRBJ1-2, with D perhaps TRBD1 (6 bases). Germline loops: CDR1 DFQATT, CDR2 SNEGSKA (reference sequence). V gave up 0 bases and J gave up 3 bases, with 11 bases separating them. The CDR3 is made up of 14 amino acids. The CDR3 DNA reads TGCAGTGCTAGAGATACCCAGGGGTACTATGGCTACACCTTC. Protein: CSARDTQGYYGYTF.

This clonotype was seen only a few times. The V and J genes are TRBV6-5 and TRBJ1-2; D gene ambiguous. From germline, CDR1 is MNHEY and CDR2 SVGAGI. Trimming took 5 bases from V and 1 from J, leaving 11 bases between them. The CDR3 runs 14 residues. CDR3: CASSKREFNYGYTF. DNA of the CDR3: TGTGCCAGCAGTAAGCGGGAATTTAACTATGGCTACACCTTC.

V gene TRBV28 combines with J gene TRBJ2-7, with 7 bases matching TRBD1. Germline V gives CDR1 MDHEN, CDR2 SYDVKM. The CDR3 is made up of 12 amino acids. Trimming at V came to 10 bases and at J to 6 bases, leaving 9 bases not matched to a gene. This CDR3 reads CATLRGRFEQYF. The CDR3 DNA reads TGTGCCACCTTAAGGGGGCGGTTCGAGCAGTACTTC.

The V and J genes are TRBV5-1 and TRBJ2-5; D may match TRBD1 or TRBD2 (5 bases each). Germline V lookup: CDR1 SGHRS, CDR2 YFSETQ. Trimming removed 0 bases from V and 5 bases from J, with 17 bases in between. CDR3 length: 16 residues. The CDR3 bases are TGCGCCAGCAGCTTGGAGAGGGGCTCCAGAATCGAGACCCAGTACTTC. Translation gives CASSLERGSRIETQYF.

The chain has TRBV15 and TRBJ2-7; TRBD1 agrees at 10 bases. From germline, CDR1 is LNHNV and CDR2 YYDKDF (reference sequence). J was trimmed by 4 bases and V by 5 bases; bases with no gene match: 5. CDR3 size: 14 residues. The CDR3 spells CATSARDRGYEQYF. The CDR3 DNA sequence: TGTGCCACCAGCGCCCGGGACAGGGGTTACGAGCAGTACTTC.

As DNA, the CDR3 is TGTGCCACCAGCAGAGGACAGGATAGTCGTGAAGCTTTCTTT. It translates to CATSRGQDSREAFF. This chain uses TRBV15 with TRBJ1-1, with D tentatively TRBD1 (6 bases). With 1 base removed from V and 7 bases from J, the gap between germline ends came to 13 bases. The CDR3 is 14 amino acids. The V gene's germline CDR1 is LNHNV and CDR2 YYDKDF (reference sequence).

The chain couples TRBV5-1 to TRBJ2-1; D ambiguous. Germline CDR1 reads SGHRS; CDR2 reads YFSETQ. V was shortened by 7 bases and J by 5 bases, with 13 bases between the two germline ends. The CDR3 loop spans 13 amino acids. As DNA, the CDR3 is TGCGCCAGCTCCCTTGGCTACGACAATGAGCAGTTCTTC. Its protein is CASSLGYDNEQFF. Filled out from reference TRBV5-1 and TRBJ2-1, the complete variable domain reads KAGVTQTPRYLIKTRGQQVTLSCSPISGHRSVSWYQQTPGQGLQFLFEYFSETQRNKGNFPGRFSGRQFSNSRSEMNVSTLELGDSALYLCASSLGYDNEQFFGPGTRLTVL.

This clonotype was found a few times. The chain is built from TRBV6-5 and TRBJ1-6; 10 bases are shared with TRBD1. There are 15 residues in the CDR3. Germline CDR1 MNHEY, CDR2 SVGAGI. J was trimmed by 10 bases and V by 4 bases; bases with no gene match: 7. The DNA for the CDR3 is TGTGCCAGCAGTTCTACGGGACAGGGGAACTCACCCCTCCACTTT. This codes for CASSSTGQGNSPLHF.

The chain is built from TRBV7-2 and TRBJ2-2, with TRBD1 matching over 9 bases. The V segment lost 3 bases and the J segment 6 bases; nucleotides outside the gene matches: 5. In germline, CDR1 is SGHTA, CDR2 FQGNSA. The CDR3 has 15 residues. The CDR3 coding sequence is TGTGCCAGCAGCTTCGGACAGGGGAGACCCGGGGAGCTGTTTTTT. It yields the protein CASSFGQGRPGELFF. Full variable domain (remainder filled in from reference TRBV7-2 and TRBJ2-2): GAGVSQSPSNKVTEKGKDVELRCDPISGHTALYWYRQSLGQGLEFLIYFQGNSAPDKSGLPSDRFSAERTGGSVSTLTIQRTQQEDSAVYLCASSFGQGRPGELFFGEGSRLTVL.

This clonotype appeared a few times. This chain links TRBV7-6 with TRBJ2-1, with 7 bases lining up with TRBD1. Germline assignment: CDR1 SGHVS and CDR2 FNYEAQ. The V gene end was trimmed by 0 bases and the J gene end by 6 bases; junction bases not matched to a gene: 8. This CDR3 is built from 16 residues. CDR3 region: CASSLAARGLRNEQFF. Here the CDR3 DNA reads TGTGCCAGCAGCTTAGCTGCTAGGGGGCTTCGCAATGAGCAGTTCTTC.

This clonotype has only a few counts. The chain employs TRBV7-9 and TRBJ2-5, with D maybe TRBD1 (6 bases). This CDR3 is 13 amino acids long. CDR1 is SEHNR and CDR2 is FQNEAQ in the germline V gene (reference sequence). Trimming took off 5 bases at V and 5 bases at J, with 12 bases between the two ends. The CDR3 DNA follows: TGTGCCAGCAGCAGGGGGATTGGGGAGACCCAGTACTTC. Protein sequence: CASSRGIGETQYF.

The V gene is TRBV29-1, the J gene TRBJ2-7, with 8 bases that match TRBD1. Germline V CDR1 and CDR2: SQVTM, ANQGSEA. The V and J ends lost 6 bases and 3 bases, in that order; junction bases with no gene match: 4. The CDR3 sequence is 12 residues long. CDR3 DNA: TGCAGCGTAGGCAGGGGGCTCTACGAGCAGTACTTC. Amino acid sequence: CSVGRGLYEQYF.

The chain combines TRBV4-1 with TRBJ2-1; 8 bases match TRBD2. The V gene end was trimmed by 4 bases and the J gene end by 4 bases; junction bases not matched to a gene: 6. In germline, CDR1 is MGHRA, CDR2 YSYEKL. The CDR3 covers 15 residues. CDR3 residues: CASSLTSGSYNEQFF. The CDR3 nucleotides are TGCGCCAGCAGCCTTACTAGCGGTTCGTACAATGAGCAGTTCTTC.

The chain couples TRBV12-3 or TRBV12-4 to TRBJ2-3, with TRBD2 matching over 7 bases. This CDR3 has 15 residues. The V gene end was trimmed by 4 bases and the J gene end by 3 bases; junction bases not matched to a gene: 7. The CDR3 loop reads CASSSRTRMTDTQYF. The DNA of the CDR3 is TGTGCCAGCAGTTCCCGGACTAGAATGACAGATACGCAGTATTTT.

The chain has TRBV12-3 or TRBV12-4 and TRBJ1-2; TRBD1 might be the D (6 bases). The CDR3 is 12 amino acids. V was pared by 10 bases and J by 5 bases, with 14 bases between. In nucleotides, the CDR3 is TGTGCCACCCAATCCAGGGGATATGGCTACACCTTC. Protein: CATQSRGYGYTF.

The J gene is TRBJ2-4, the V gene TRBV10-3; 9 bases are shared with TRBD1. The J segment lost 0 bases and the V segment lost 2 bases, leaving 2 bases of the junction unmatched. The germline CDR1 and CDR2 sequences are ENHRY and SYGVKD. This CDR3 contains 16 residues. The CDR3 loop is CAISEMDRGAKNIQYF. CDR3 nucleotides: TGTGCCATCAGTGAGATGGACAGGGGAGCCAAAAACATTCAGTACTTC.

This chain links TRBV5-1 with TRBJ2-3; D is undetermined. V lost 5 bases, J lost 0 bases, and 10 bases lay in between. Germline-derived CDR1 and CDR2 are SGHRS and YFSETQ. The CDR3 loop spans 14 amino acids. CDR3 DNA: TGCGCCAGCAGGGGCGGTGAAAGCACAGATACGCAGTATTTT. It yields the protein CASRGGESTDTQYF. The entire variable domain, with the rest obtained from reference TRBV5-1 and TRBJ2-3, is as follows: KAGVTQTPRYLIKTRGQQVTLSCSPISGHRSVSWYQQTPGQGLQFLFEYFSETQRNKGNFPGRFSGRQFSNSRSEMNVSTLELGDSALYLCASRGGESTDTQYFGPGTRLTVL.

This clonotype was counted only a few times. The chain has TRBV15 and TRBJ2-3, with a weak D call TRBD1 (5 bases). Trimming left V 0 bases short and J 2 bases short, with 12 bases between. Germline CDR1 LNHNV, CDR2 YYDKDF (reference sequence). The CDR3 has 16 residues. Here the CDR3 DNA reads TGTGCCACCAGCAGAGATCTCCAGGGAAACACAGATACGCAGTATTTT. This sequence encodes CATSRDLQGNTDTQYF.

This clonotype was detected a few times. The chain employs TRBV9 and TRBJ2-7; the match to TRBD2 covers 13 bases. In germline, CDR1 is SGDLS, CDR2 YYNGEE. The length of the CDR3 is 15 residues. V shed 3 bases, J shed 6 bases, and the junction held 6 bases outside the gene matches. The CDR3 DNA follows: TGTGCCAGCAGCGGGACTAGCGGGAGTGTGGGCGAGCAGTACTTC. This sequence encodes CASSGTSGSVGEQYF.

In its sample, this clonotype was seen many times. The V and J genes are TRBV12-3 or TRBV12-4 and TRBJ2-7; 9 positions match TRBD1. The CDR3 consists of 17 residues. J lost 1 base, V lost 3 bases, and 10 bases had no gene match. The CDR3 DNA reads as TGTGCCAGCAGTTTGGGGATGACGGGGACAGGGTCCTACGAGCAGTACTTC. Translated, it gives CASSLGMTGTGSYEQYF.